Listed below are T cell receptor beta chains from one sample, sequenced in a study of OX40 agonist ivuxolimab in advanced cancers. This table comes from immunoSEQ multiplex PCR, and its TCRdb copy is limited to in-frame clones, with some not included. The sample yields 90,000 to 120,000 clones, under 95% seen once. This sample comprised CD4+ or CD8+ T cells sorted from blood, obtained in a trial of the OX40 agonist ivuxolimab. These receptors were obtained from an adult with an advanced solid tumor such as melanoma, head and neck, liver or kidney cancer. Both conserved end residues are part of each CDR3. The D gene is left open where the match is weak. Expanded clones are given a class, and other clones once, few, many or no size at all.

>NA|NA|TRBJ1-1|TRBV7-9
CASSLGGGWITEAFF
TGTGCCAGCAGCTTAGGTGGGGGGTGGATAACTGAAGCTTTCTTT
>NA|TRBD2|TRBJ2-3|TRBV5-6
CASSAGLAGGRTDTQYF
TGTGCCAGCAGCGCGGGACTAGCGGGGGGTCGCACAGATACGCAGTATTTT
>NA|TRBD1|TRBJ1-4|TRBV5-1
CASSWGDRGRDEKLFF
TGCGCCAGCAGCTGGGGGGACAGGGGAAGGGATGAAAAACTGTTTTTT
>NA|NA|TRBJ2-3|TRBV14
CASSQDEWSRDTQYF
TGTGCCAGCAGCCAAGATGAGTGGAGTCGGGATACGCAGTATTTT
>NA|TRBD1|TRBJ2-7|TRBV6-5
CASSPGTGSYEQYF
TGTGCCAGCAGTCCCGGGACAGGGTCCTACGAGCAGTACTTC
>few|NA|TRBJ2-7|TRBV7-2
CASSLRWGDYEQYF
TGTGCCAGCAGCTTACGATGGGGGGACTACGAGCAGTACTTC
>NA|NA|TRBJ2-5|TRBV6-1
CASSGLMTGRETQYF
TGTGCCAGCAGTGGGTTAATGACGGGGCGCGAGACCCAGTACTTC
>once|NA|TRBJ2-7|TRBV6-6
CASNHYTSYEQYF
TGTGCCAGCAATCACTACACTTCCTACGAGCAGTACTTC
>NA|NA|TRBJ1-1|TRBV27
CASSSPSAGNTEAFF
TGTGCCAGCAGTTCACCGTCAGCCGGGAACACTGAAGCTTTCTTT
>NA|NA|TRBJ2-1|TRBV7-9
CASSLEGTVEQFF
TGTGCCAGCAGCTTAGAGGGGACGGTTGAGCAGTTCTTC